Described below is a single T cell receptor (beta chain) sequence and its context. It has no known antigen specificity. It has no much larger one-base neighbor in the sample; base qualities were not kept. Receptor libraries were prepared by the immunoSEQ multiplex PCR assay. DNA from the cultured and isolated CD4+ T cells underwent TCR beta CDR3 sequencing. The source study handled its data this way. The analysis removed non-productive TCR sequences, trimmed reads to the CDR3 region, and retained only CDR3s that were 7 or more amino acids long. The MANAFEST web app was used to identify antigen-specific clonotypes by comparing expansion in peptide wells with expansion in reference cultures. To count as positive, a clone had to show expansion at FDR<0.05 compared with the reference and with all other wells, an odds ratio above 5, and a frequency above 0.1% in two replicate wells. Cross-reactive clonotypes were defined as significantly expanded in SARS-CoV-2 spike wells and in at least one common cold coronavirus spike condition. Levenshtein distance calculated with the stringdist R package was used to assess CDR3 similarity, and unrooted trees were constructed with ape in R 3.6.1. TCRdb retrieved this table from immuneACCESS and kept in-frame rearrangements only. Not all clones are present; in checked studies, unresolved V genes account for under half, and no reason is known for the remainder. V and J calls and clone size are as listed in that table; D and trimming were resolved from the DNA. This sample comprises about 41,000 clones, over 75% of them detected only once. In total, the top ten clones hold 2.9% of the sample.

Via the germline V gene, CDR1 is SGHRS and CDR2 YFSETQ. The CDR3 covers 18 residues, taking in both the cysteine and the phenylalanine. CDR3 DNA only is kept here, 54 bases in frame from base 1. Between the V and J ends, shortened by 5 bases and 3 bases respectively, the junction contains 26 bases. These data come from a study of vaccination effects on CD4 cells after COVID-19 (dated by TCRdb to 2021 to 2024). With respect to the entire study: Two doses of either the BNT162b2 or the mRNA-1273 mRNA SARS-CoV-2 vaccine were administered to participants. SARS-CoV-2 spike-specific CD4+ TCR repertoires were compared before and after mRNA vaccination in COVID-19 convalescent patients and in infection-naive vaccine recipients. Altogether, roughly 10 COVID-19 convalescent patients and a handful of SARS-CoV-2-naive healthy vaccine recipients made up the full study. Cultures from other donors in the study were sequenced with the Oncomine TCR Beta short-read assay on an Illumina iSeq 100.

Points the paper makes about the study in general: In healthy vaccine recipients, vaccine-induced clones were almost all SARS-CoV-2 mono-reactive, with only 1 of 255 being cross-reactive with common cold coronaviruses. Only a small number of convalescent patients were included, and no early post-infection timepoints were available, which limited the study. Marked clonal contraction was observed in both infection-induced and vaccine-induced clones at late post-vaccination timepoints, consistent with waning T cell responses.

To identify antigen-specific CD4+ T cell clonotypes by their expansion, the ViraFEST assay first stimulated PBMC with viral peptide pools and then applied TCR sequencing. After less than 13 days of culture, CD4+ T cells were isolated with the EasySep CD4+ T cell isolation kit. Healthy vaccine recipients had no prior SARS-CoV-2 infection, confirmed by negative nucleocapsid antibodies before and after vaccination. Each well held fewer than 2.5 million PBMC cultured in IMDM containing approximately 5.3% human AB serum, around 9.3 IU/ml IL-2 and gentamicin, along with roughly 10 ug/ml peptides. On days 3 and 7, half of the culture medium was replaced with fresh IL-2-containing medium. Unless noted otherwise, every peptide stimulation condition was cultured in triplicate wells. Using Ficoll-Paque Plus gradient centrifugation, PBMC were separated from whole blood and then either used fresh or cryopreserved at -140C. The overlapping peptide pools covered the spike proteins of SARS-CoV-2 as well as those of the common cold coronaviruses HCoV-NL63, HCoV-OC43 and HCoV-229E. Genomic DNA was extracted from cultured CD4+ T cells with the QIAamp micro DNA kit.

This chain is built from TRBV5-1 and TRBJ2-5; the D segment may tentatively be TRBD1 or TRBD2, each giving 5 matched bases. The source was CD4+ T cells from PBMCs cultured with HCoV-NL63 spike peptides, collected before COVID-19 vaccination. The intended sense of this specimen's cell subset or site label: HCoV-NL63 spike overlapping peptide pool stimulation. This TCR came from a human donor who received a COVID-19 vaccine. The nucleotides read TGCGCCAGCAGTCGGGATACTGGGGGACCAATCTACAAAGAGACCCAGTACTTC. This codes for CASSRDTGGPIYKETQYF. Outside the CDR3, residues come from the reference TRBV5-1 and TRBJ2-5 proteins, so the full variable domain is: KAGVTQTPRYLIKTRGQQVTLSCSPISGHRSVSWYQQTPGQGLQFLFEYFSETQRNKGNFPGRFSGRQFSNSRSEMNVSTLELGDSALYLCASSRDTGGPIYKETQYFGPGTRLLVL.